These 14 T cell receptor beta chains came from one sample sequenced in a study of blood T cell repertoires in COVID-19. Measured with immunoSEQ multiplex PCR; TCRdb has only the in-frame clones, and not every one. The sample has fewer than 400,000 clones; approximately 82% are singletons. The sample consisted of peripheral blood. Receptor source: a man between 25 and 39 years old with active or convalescent COVID-19.

V is TRBV7-9 and J is TRBJ1-1, with D possibly TRBD1 on 6 matching bases. The CDR3 runs 15 residues. Trimming pared 5 bases from V and 2 bases from J, leaving 15 bases between. From germline, CDR1 is SEHNR and CDR2 FQNEAQ (reference sequence). CDR3 in DNA: TGTGCCAGCAGCCCCCGGGGGGCCGCCAACACTGAAGCTTTCTTT. This codes for CASSPRGAANTEAFF.

V gene TRBV30 combines with J gene TRBJ2-2, with D perhaps matching TRBD1 (7 bases). The V and J ends lost 2 bases and 9 bases respectively, with 19 bases between them. Germline V gives CDR1 GTSNPN, CDR2 SVGIG (reference sequence). This CDR3 contains 15 residues. The CDR3 bases are TGTGCCTGGAGTAATGCAGGGGGAGGAGTAAGGGAGCTGTTTTTT. Amino acid sequence: CAWSNAGGGVRELFF.

CDR3 residues: CASSPDRGRFTEAFF. The CDR3 coding sequence is TGTGCCAGCAGCCCCGACAGGGGGAGGTTCACTGAAGCTTTCTTT. This sequence joins TRBV7-3 and TRBJ1-1, with 9 nucleotides matching TRBD1. V lost 5 bases to trimming and J lost 4 bases; unmatched junction nucleotides: 8. The CDR3 is 15 residues long. Germline loops: CDR1 SGHTA, CDR2 FQGTGA.

This clone was observed once. The rearrangement joins TRBV19 to TRBJ2-7; D might be TRBD1 (6 bases). This CDR3 comprises 15 residues. The V end lost 9 bases, the J end lost 6 bases, and 24 bases lay between the germline ends. CDR1 and CDR2 from the germline V gene are LNHDA and SQIVND (reference sequence). The CDR3 spells CASANTGTTLSEQYF. In DNA form, the CDR3 reads TGTGCCAGCGCCAACACCGGGACAACTTTGAGCGAGCAGTACTTC.

V is TRBV5-5 and J is TRBJ2-1; TRBD1 matches at 11 bases. The V segment lost 2 bases and the J segment 10 bases; nucleotides outside the gene matches: 8. Germline loops: CDR1 SGHKS, CDR2 YYEKEE (reference sequence). This CDR3 has 15 residues. In DNA, the CDR3 is TGTGCCAGCAGCTTACCGGGACAGGGGGACGGGGAGCAGTTCTTC. The encoded protein is CASSLPGQGDGEQFF. The full variable domain, in which reference TRBV5-5 and TRBJ2-1 provide the parts outside the CDR3, is DAGVTQSPTHLIKTRGQQVTLRCSPISGHKSVSWYQQVLGQGPQFIFQYYEKEERGRGNFPDRFSARQFPNYSSELNVNALLLGDSALYLCASSLPGQGDGEQFFGPGTRLTVL.

This chain uses TRBV12-5 with TRBJ1-2; 8 nucleotides agree with TRBD1. The CDR3 contains 13 residues. CDR1 is LGHNT, CDR2 FRNRAP, per germline. V gave up 6 bases and J gave up 8 bases; unmatched junction bases: 8. The CDR3 is CASGPGGARGYTF. The DNA for the CDR3 is TGTGCTAGTGGCCCAGGGGGCGCGAGGGGCTACACCTTC. Filled out from reference TRBV12-5 and TRBJ1-2, the complete variable domain reads DARVTQTPRHKVTEMGQEVTMRCQPILGHNTVFWYRQTMMQGLELLAYFRNRAPLDDSGMPKDRFSAEMPDATLATLKIQPSEPRDSAVYFCASGPGGARGYTFGSGTRLTVV.

This clone was seen a few times. V and J are TRBV2 and TRBJ1-6; possible D gene TRBD1, 6 bases. There are 18 residues in the CDR3. The V and J ends lost 6 bases and 0 bases respectively, with 18 bases between them. Germline CDR1 SNHLY, CDR2 FYNNEI. CDR3 bases: TGTGCCAGCAGGGGACGCCGGGACACTAGCTCCTATAATTCACCCCTCCACTTT. Protein: CASRGRRDTSSYNSPLHF.

V gene TRBV6-5 combines with J gene TRBJ1-2; 8 nucleotides align to TRBD1. The length of the CDR3 is 14 residues. Germline loops: CDR1 MNHEY, CDR2 SVGAGI. The V and J ends lost 6 bases and 3 bases, in that order; junction bases with no gene match: 6. In DNA form, the CDR3 reads TGTGCCAGCAGGGACCCAGGGGGCTACTATGGCTACACCTTC. It specifies CASRDPGGYYGYTF.

The table lists this clone with a few counts. The chain is built from TRBV28 and TRBJ1-2; D is unclear. The length of the CDR3 is 12 residues. Trimming removed 4 bases at V and 6 bases at J, with 9 bases between. The germline V gene has CDR1 MDHEN and CDR2 SYDVKM. The CDR3 nucleotides read TGTGCCAGCAGTTCCCTTCGTGATGGCTACACCTTC. It specifies CASSSLRDGYTF.

The rearrangement uses TRBV20-1 and TRBJ1-4; 8 bases map to TRBD1. The CDR3 contains 15 residues. Germline CDR1 and CDR2: DFQATT and SNEGSKA (reference sequence). The V segment lost 3 bases and the J segment 0 bases; nucleotides outside the gene matches: 3. Here the CDR3 DNA reads TGCAGTGCTAGTGGACAGGGTTCAACTAATGAAAAACTGTTTTTT. Its translation: CSASGQGSTNEKLFF.

V usage is TRBV5-6 and J usage is TRBJ2-2; TRBD1 is a possible D gene (6 bases). Trimming removed 4 bases at V and 1 base at J, with 11 bases between. CDR1 SGHDT and CDR2 YYEEEE come from the germline V gene. The CDR3 loop spans 15 amino acids. The chain's CDR3 is CASSRRDKNTGELFF. Here the CDR3 DNA reads TGTGCCAGCAGCCGCCGGGACAAGAACACCGGGGAGCTGTTTTTT.

This chain links TRBV4-1 with TRBJ1-1; D unclear. Trimming shortened V by 1 base and J by 11 bases, and 14 bases separated the two germline ends. CDR3 length: 13 residues. Germline V CDR1 and CDR2: MGHRA, YSYEKL. CDR3 sequence: CASSQATMNLAFF. In nucleotides, the CDR3 is TGCGCCAGCAGCCAAGCTACCATGAATTTGGCTTTCTTT.

V is TRBV2 and J is TRBJ2-5, with 9 bases matching TRBD1. The J segment lost 4 bases and the V segment lost 7 bases, leaving 7 bases of the junction unmatched. Germline assignment: CDR1 SNHLY and CDR2 FYNNEI. The CDR3 sequence is 14 residues long. The CDR3 spells CASNLQGAGETQYF. CDR3 nucleotides: TGTGCCAGCAACTTACAGGGGGCTGGAGAGACCCAGTACTTC.

The chain uses TRBV28 and TRBJ1-2, with TRBD1 matching over 7 bases. Per germline, CDR1 MDHEN and CDR2 SYDVKM. The CDR3 loop spans 16 amino acids. Germline trimming cut 6 bases from V and 0 bases from J; bases unmatched to any gene: 10. The CDR3 region is CASSFGVQGANYGYTF. Written as DNA, the CDR3 is TGTGCCAGCAGCTTCGGGGTCCAGGGGGCTAACTATGGCTACACCTTC.